This T cell receptor (beta chain) was captured in a study of control samples from healthy donors and cancer patients. The assay was immunoSEQ multiplex PCR, and TCRdb's table has in-frame clones only and misses some. The sample shows 65,000 to 95,000 clones, around nine tenths of them seen only once. The germline gives CDR1 SGHNT, CDR2 YYREEE (reference sequence). The length of the CDR3 is 14 residues. J was trimmed by 6 bases and V by 3 bases; bases with no gene match: 5. This clonotype was sampled from a man aged 50 to 59 in good health. The rearrangement uses TRBV5-4 and TRBJ1-4, with TRBD1 matching 7 bases. The sequencing input was blood. The CDR3 DNA reads as TGTGCCAGCAGCTCGGACAGGTGGGATGAAAAACTGTTTTTT. As protein: CASSSDRWDEKLFF.